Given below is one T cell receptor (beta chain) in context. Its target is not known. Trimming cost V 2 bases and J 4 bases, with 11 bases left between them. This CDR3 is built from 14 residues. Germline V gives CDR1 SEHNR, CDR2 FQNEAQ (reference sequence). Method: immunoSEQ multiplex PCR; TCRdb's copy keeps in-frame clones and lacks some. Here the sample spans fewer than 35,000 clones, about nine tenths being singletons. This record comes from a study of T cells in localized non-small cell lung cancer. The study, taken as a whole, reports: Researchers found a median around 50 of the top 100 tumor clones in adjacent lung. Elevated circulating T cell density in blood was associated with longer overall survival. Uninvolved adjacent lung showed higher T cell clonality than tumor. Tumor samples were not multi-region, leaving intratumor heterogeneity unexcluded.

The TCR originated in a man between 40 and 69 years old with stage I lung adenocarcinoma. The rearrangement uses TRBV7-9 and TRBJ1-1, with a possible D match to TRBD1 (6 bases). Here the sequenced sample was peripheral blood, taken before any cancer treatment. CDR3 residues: CASSLTQGFTEAFF. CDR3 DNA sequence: TGTGCCAGCAGCTTAACCCAGGGGTTCACTGAAGCTTTCTTT.